One sample yielded the 8 T cell receptor beta chains listed below, sequenced in a study of blood T cell repertoires in COVID-19. Sequencing used immunoSEQ multiplex PCR; TCRdb keeps in-frame clones, though not all of them. Of some 400,000 clones in the sample, 90% to 95% were seen once. What was sequenced was PBMCs or T cells enriched from blood (not recorded which). These TCRs come from a woman aged 40 to 50 who had been exposed to COVID-19.

In DNA form, the CDR3 reads TGTGCCAGCAGCAAAGATCGTCCGACACAAGGAAACACTGAAGCTTTCTTT. Its translation is CASSKDRPTQGNTEAFF. J is TRBJ1-1 and V is TRBV21-1; TRBD1 was called by the table and not checked on the DNA. TRBV21-1 is shown as a pseudogene. The CDR3 totals 17 residues.

This clone was detected once. V usage is TRBV2 and J usage is TRBJ1-2; D is ambiguous. V was clipped by 0 bases and J by 4 bases, with 12 bases between them. The CDR3 is 15 amino acids. Germline lookup yields CDR1 SNHLY and CDR2 FYNNEI. The CDR3 sequence is CASSEAILSAYGYTF. Written as DNA, the CDR3 is TGTGCCAGCAGTGAAGCGATACTCTCTGCCTATGGCTACACCTTC. Looking up the rest from reference TRBV2 and TRBJ1-2 gives the full variable domain: EPEVTQTPSHQVTQMGQEVILRCVPISNHLYFYWYRQILGQKVEFLVSFYNNEISEKSEIFDDQFSVERPDGSNFTLKIRSTKLEDSAMYFCASSEAILSAYGYTFGSGTRLTVV.

The chain combines TRBV7-2 with TRBJ2-1, with TRBD2 as a possible D gene (6 bases). Germline V gene lookup returns CDR1 SGHTA and CDR2 FQGNSA. V was trimmed by 3 bases and J by 0 bases, leaving 9 bases between them. CDR3 size: 15 residues. The CDR3 loop is CASSFSGGSYNEQFF. The CDR3 DNA is TGTGCCAGCAGCTTTTCCGGGGGCTCCTACAATGAGCAGTTCTTC. The full variable domain, its missing parts supplied by reference TRBV7-2 and TRBJ2-1, is GAGVSQSPSNKVTEKGKDVELRCDPISGHTALYWYRQSLGQGLEFLIYFQGNSAPDKSGLPSDRFSAERTGGSVSTLTIQRTQQEDSAVYLCASSFSGGSYNEQFFGPGTRLTVL.

The CDR3 spells CASSTTGGNGYTF. DNA for the CDR3: TGTGCCAGTAGTACGACAGGGGGCAATGGCTACACCTTC. This sequence joins TRBV19 and TRBJ1-2, with 10 positions matching TRBD1. The CDR3 spans 13 residues. CDR1 LNHDA and CDR2 SQIVND come from the germline V gene (reference sequence). V lost 4 bases to trimming and J lost 6 bases; unmatched junction nucleotides: 2.

CDR3 amino acids: CASSEGSQPQHF. For the CDR3, the DNA is TGCGCCAGCAGTGAGGGGAGTCAGCCCCAGCATTTT. This sequence joins TRBV10-1 and TRBJ1-5; D not certain. V was shortened by 2 bases and J by 6 bases, with 5 bases between the two germline ends. The V gene's germline CDR1 is WNHNN and CDR2 SYGVQD (reference sequence). This CDR3 contains 12 residues.

The V gene is TRBV7-3, the J gene TRBJ1-1; D perhaps matches TRBD1 (6 bases). V was cut by 3 bases and J by 4 bases, with 9 bases left in between. The CDR3 runs 13 residues. CDR1 and CDR2 (germline): SGHTA, FQGTGA. CDR3 coding DNA: TGTGCCAGCAGCTTCAGGGGCTCCACTGAAGCTTTCTTT. Protein sequence: CASSFRGSTEAFF.

J is TRBJ2-5 and V is TRBV6-5; D may be TRBD1 (5 bases). In germline, CDR1 is MNHEY, CDR2 SVGAGI. V was cut by 0 bases and J by 5 bases, with 13 bases left in between. This CDR3 has 15 residues. The CDR3 DNA follows: TGTGCCAGCAGTTACTCCACAGGTCGTTGGGAGACCCAGTACTTC. It yields the protein CASSYSTGRWETQYF.

V gene TRBV19 combines with J gene TRBJ1-1; possible D gene TRBD1, 5 bases. The CDR3 is 12 residues long. CDR1 is LNHDA, CDR2 SQIVND, per germline (reference sequence). Deletions cut 5 bases from V and 5 bases from J, with 9 bases between. Written as DNA, the CDR3 is TGTGCCAGTAGTTCGAAGGGGACTGAAGCTTTCTTT. It is translated as CASSSKGTEAFF.